The rows below give T cell receptor beta chains drawn from one sample of a study of CD8 T cells in ankylosing spondylitis. MiXCR, applied by TCRdb to the 5' RACE reads, yields one record per CDR3 protein. The sample has about 140,000 distinct CDR3 sequences, approximately 8.4% seen once. Sequenced: synovial fluid, either unsorted or a sorted T cell fraction (not recorded which). Receptors were obtained from a male donor with ankylosing spondylitis. The CDR3 runs from the conserved cysteine through the conserved F or W. D genes are given only for firm matches. Some rows mark clone size as missing; the rest say once, few, many or name a class of expanded clone.

CDR3 DNA: TGTGCCAGCAGCTTAGAGGGACACTACGGGGGGGAGCAGTACTTC; CDR3 protein: CASSLEGHYGGEQYF; D gene: -; J gene: TRBJ2-7; clone size: -; V gene: TRBV7-2
CDR3 DNA: TGCGCCAGCAGACGCGGAGAATACTTGAACACTGAAGCTTTCTTT; CDR3 protein: CASRRGEYLNTEAFF; D gene: -; J gene: TRBJ1-1; clone size: -; V gene: TRBV5-1
CDR3 DNA: TGTGCCAGCAGCCGCGGGACAGGCTCTTCCTTGGAGCAGTACTTC; CDR3 protein: CASSRGTGSSLEQYF; D gene: TRBD1; J gene: TRBJ2-7; clone size: many; V gene: TRBV5-5
CDR3 DNA: TGTGCCAGCGGATTCTTAGCGGGAGTGATGTACTTC; CDR3 protein: CASGFLAGVMYF; D gene: TRBD2; J gene: TRBJ2-4; clone size: few; V gene: TRBV28
CDR3 DNA: TGCGCCAGCAGCTTGGAGTATAGCGGGTCCACAGATACGCAGTATTTT; CDR3 protein: CASSLEYSGSTDTQYF; D gene: TRBD2; J gene: TRBJ2-3; clone size: -; V gene: TRBV5-1
CDR3 DNA: TGCGCCAGCAGCCCGGGACTAGCGGGAGGCCAGAGCACCGGGGAGCTGTTTTTT; CDR3 protein: CASSPGLAGGQSTGELFF; D gene: TRBD2; J gene: TRBJ2-2; clone size: -; V gene: TRBV4-1
CDR3 DNA: TGTGCCAGCAGAATTACCGGGACAGGGGAAGAGACCCAGTACTTC; CDR3 protein: CASRITGTGEETQYF; D gene: TRBD1; J gene: TRBJ2-5; clone size: many; V gene: TRBV6-2/TRBV6-3
CDR3 DNA: TGTGCCAGCAGCGCGACCCTAGTCAACGAGCAGTACTTC; CDR3 protein: CASSATLVNEQYF; D gene: -; J gene: TRBJ2-7; clone size: many; V gene: TRBV9
CDR3 DNA: TGTGCCAGCTCACCAGCCAGCGTCACCGGGGAGCTGTTTTTT; CDR3 protein: CASSPASVTGELFF; D gene: -; J gene: TRBJ2-2; clone size: -; V gene: TRBV18
CDR3 DNA: TGTGCCAGCAGCCTCAGATCGAACACAGATACGCAGTATTTT; CDR3 protein: CASSLRSNTDTQYF; D gene: -; J gene: TRBJ2-3; clone size: few; V gene: TRBV12-3/TRBV12-4
CDR3 DNA: TGCGCCAGCAGCTCCGGGTCTTCTCCCCTCTATGGCTACACCTTC; CDR3 protein: CASSSGSSPLYGYTF; D gene: -; J gene: TRBJ1-2; clone size: many; V gene: TRBV4-3
CDR3 DNA: TGCAGCGTTGTGGTACAACTGAACACTGAAGCTTTCTTT; CDR3 protein: CSVVVQLNTEAFF; D gene: -; J gene: TRBJ1-1; clone size: many; V gene: TRBV29-1
CDR3 DNA: TGCAGTGCTAGAGTTACGGGACACTTAAACACCGGGGAGCTGTTTTTT; CDR3 protein: CSARVTGHLNTGELFF; D gene: -; J gene: TRBJ2-2; clone size: -; V gene: TRBV20-1
CDR3 DNA: TGCGCCAGCAGCTTGGTCCTCACGGGTGGGGATGAGCAGTTCTTC; CDR3 protein: CASSLVLTGGDEQFF; D gene: -; J gene: TRBJ2-1; clone size: -; V gene: TRBV5-1
CDR3 DNA: TGTGCCAGCAGCCTAAGAGTAGATCAGCCCCAGCATTTT; CDR3 protein: CASSLRVDQPQHF; D gene: -; J gene: TRBJ1-5; clone size: many; V gene: TRBV7-2
CDR3 DNA: TGCGCCAGCAGCTTGGTTCTAGCGGGGGCCTACGAGCAGTACTTC; CDR3 protein: CASSLVLAGAYEQYF; D gene: TRBD2; J gene: TRBJ2-7; clone size: many; V gene: TRBV5-1
CDR3 DNA: TGCAGCGTTGAAGGGACTCTCAAGGACTACACCTTC; CDR3 protein: CSVEGTLKDYTF; D gene: -; J gene: TRBJ1-2; clone size: -; V gene: TRBV29-1
CDR3 DNA: TGCGCCAGCAACCAGGGTTTCGGAAAACTGTTTTTT; CDR3 protein: CASNQGFGKLFF; D gene: -; J gene: TRBJ1-4; clone size: many; V gene: TRBV5-1
CDR3 DNA: TGTACCATCAGTTCCAATAGCGGGGGGGCCTCAGGCACCGGGGAGCTGTTTTTT; CDR3 protein: CTISSNSGGASGTGELFF; D gene: TRBD2; J gene: TRBJ2-2; clone size: -; V gene: TRBV10-3
CDR3 DNA: TGTGCCAGCAGCCAGCGAGGTGCGTCTTATGGCTACACCTTC; CDR3 protein: CASSQRGASYGYTF; D gene: -; J gene: TRBJ1-2; clone size: few; V gene: TRBV3-1
CDR3 DNA: TGTGCCAGCAGCTCTCAGCCAGGGAACTATGGCTACACCTTC; CDR3 protein: CASSSQPGNYGYTF; D gene: -; J gene: TRBJ1-2; clone size: -; V gene: TRBV7-3
CDR3 DNA: TGCAGCGTTGAAAACAGGGCTGGAGGTTACGAGCAGTACTTC; CDR3 protein: CSVENRAGGYEQYF; D gene: -; J gene: TRBJ2-7; clone size: many; V gene: TRBV29-1
CDR3 DNA: TGTGCCAGCAGCTTAGGTCCTGCGTCTAGCACAGATACGCAGTATTTT; CDR3 protein: CASSLGPASSTDTQYF; D gene: -; J gene: TRBJ2-3; clone size: -; V gene: TRBV7-2
CDR3 DNA: -; CDR3 protein: CISVPEALREKMNTEAFF; D gene: -; J gene: TRBJ1-1; clone size: -; V gene: TRBV7-5
CDR3 DNA: TGCAGTGCTCCTATTATGGCTAATGAAAAACTGTTTTTT; CDR3 protein: CSAPIMANEKLFF; D gene: -; J gene: TRBJ1-4; clone size: few; V gene: TRBV20-1
CDR3 DNA: TGCGCCAGCAGCTTGGAAGGTCCCTCCTCCACTGAAGCTTTCTTT; CDR3 protein: CASSLEGPSSTEAFF; D gene: -; J gene: TRBJ1-1; clone size: many; V gene: TRBV5-1
CDR3 DNA: TGTGCCAGCCGACCAATGGGGGGTAGCAATCAGCCCCAGCATTTT; CDR3 protein: CASRPMGGSNQPQHF; D gene: -; J gene: TRBJ1-5; clone size: -; V gene: TRBV4-2
CDR3 DNA: TGTGCCAGCAGCCTTTGGGAGTCCGGGGAGCTGTTTTTT; CDR3 protein: CASSLWESGELFF; D gene: -; J gene: TRBJ2-2; clone size: few; V gene: TRBV6-6
CDR3 DNA: TGCGCCAGCAGCTTGGCCCCCGGGACAGGGGACAATGAGCAGTTCTTC; CDR3 protein: CASSLAPGTGDNEQFF; D gene: TRBD1; J gene: TRBJ2-1; clone size: few; V gene: TRBV5-1
CDR3 DNA: TGTGCCAGCAGTGCAGGGGCACGGAGGCAAGAGACCCAGTACTTC; CDR3 protein: CASSAGARRQETQYF; D gene: -; J gene: TRBJ2-5; clone size: few; V gene: TRBV2
CDR3 DNA: TGTGCCAGCTCACCAAAAACCCCTCCAGCTTTCTTT; CDR3 protein: CASSPKTPPAFF; D gene: -; J gene: TRBJ1-1; clone size: many; V gene: TRBV18
CDR3 DNA: TGTGCCAGCAGCTCTCTAGCCTGGACAGACTTCTCCTACGAGCAGTACTTC; CDR3 protein: CASSSLAWTDFSYEQYF; D gene: -; J gene: TRBJ2-7; clone size: -; V gene: TRBV5-6
CDR3 DNA: TGTGCCACCCAGGACCCAGGTCACTCCTACGAGCAGTACTTC; CDR3 protein: CATQDPGHSYEQYF; D gene: -; J gene: TRBJ2-7; clone size: -; V gene: TRBV27
CDR3 DNA: TGCGCCAGCAGTCCAACCGACGGACGAGGGGGCACTGAAGCTTTCTTT; CDR3 protein: CASSPTDGRGGTEAFF; D gene: -; J gene: TRBJ1-1; clone size: few; V gene: TRBV10-1
CDR3 DNA: TGTGCCAGCAGTGAACCGGGACAGAGGCCAGATACGCAGTATTTT; CDR3 protein: CASSEPGQRPDTQYF; D gene: TRBD1; J gene: TRBJ2-3; clone size: few; V gene: TRBV28
CDR3 DNA: TGCGCCAGCAGCTTGTGGGGCCGGGGCGGGACCCAGTACTTC; CDR3 protein: CASSLWGRGGTQYF; D gene: -; J gene: TRBJ2-5; clone size: -; V gene: TRBV5-1
CDR3 DNA: TGTGCACTGGATTGGGGACCCTACGAGCAGTACTTC; CDR3 protein: CALDWGPYEQYF; D gene: -; J gene: TRBJ2-7; clone size: -; V gene: TRBV30
CDR3 DNA: TGCAGTGCCTTTTTTCGGGACAGGGGGCCCGGGGAGCTGTTTTTT; CDR3 protein: CSAFFRDRGPGELFF; D gene: TRBD1; J gene: TRBJ2-2; clone size: -; V gene: TRBV20-1
CDR3 DNA: TGCAGCGTGGAGGAGGGCGCCCAGAACCAAAACATTCAGTACTTC; CDR3 protein: CSVEEGAQNQNIQYF; D gene: -; J gene: TRBJ2-4; clone size: many; V gene: TRBV29-1
CDR3 DNA: TGTGCCAGCAGTGCGGGGGGGAGGAAATACTTC; CDR3 protein: CASSAGGRKYF; D gene: TRBD2; J gene: TRBJ2-7; clone size: few; V gene: TRBV28
CDR3 DNA: TGTGCCAGCAGGCCCATTGACGCTAACTATGGCTACACCTTC; CDR3 protein: CASRPIDANYGYTF; D gene: -; J gene: TRBJ1-2; clone size: -; V gene: TRBV27
CDR3 DNA: TGTGCCAGCACCTCGGCGCAGGGGGCGGGGAAACTGTTTTTT; CDR3 protein: CASTSAQGAGKLFF; D gene: TRBD1; J gene: TRBJ1-4; clone size: few; V gene: TRBV2
CDR3 DNA: TGTGCCAGCTCACCAGGGAACCAAGAGACCCAGTACTTC; CDR3 protein: CASSPGNQETQYF; D gene: -; J gene: TRBJ2-5; clone size: many; V gene: TRBV18
CDR3 DNA: TGCAGTGCCCGCCGGACAGACACTATCACCGGGGAGCTGTTTTTT; CDR3 protein: CSARRTDTITGELFF; D gene: -; J gene: TRBJ2-2; clone size: few; V gene: TRBV20-1
CDR3 DNA: TGTGCCACGGGGGGGGAAGAGAACACCGGGGAGCTGTTTTTT; CDR3 protein: CATGGEENTGELFF; D gene: TRBD2; J gene: TRBJ2-2; clone size: -; V gene: TRBV10-3
CDR3 DNA: TGTGCCAGCAGCTTGAGTTTGGGCAGGGTGAACACTGAAGCTTTCTTT; CDR3 protein: CASSLSLGRVNTEAFF; D gene: -; J gene: TRBJ1-1; clone size: -; V gene: TRBV5-6
CDR3 DNA: TGTGCCAGCAGCTTAGATGGTGACGCCTACAATGAGCAGTTCTTC; CDR3 protein: CASSLDGDAYNEQFF; D gene: -; J gene: TRBJ2-1; clone size: few; V gene: TRBV11-2
CDR3 DNA: TGCAGTGCTAGCGCCGAGAGGACTGAAGCTTTCTTT; CDR3 protein: CSASAERTEAFF; D gene: -; J gene: TRBJ1-1; clone size: many; V gene: TRBV20-1